These T cell receptor beta chains were read from a single sample in a study of blood T cell repertoires in COVID-19. The table came from immunoSEQ multiplex PCR; TCRdb's copy has only in-frame clones and leaves some out. The sample has roughly 330,000 clones, more than 75% seen once; the top ten hold about 5.7%. Sequenced: PBMCs or T cells enriched from blood (not recorded which). The receptors stem from a woman in her 30s who had recovered from COVID-19. The CDR3 runs from the conserved cysteine through the conserved F or W. The D gene is left open where the match is weak. Size tells how often a clone was seen (once, few, many) or the class of an expanded clone, and some rows leave it out.

NA NA TRBJ1-2 TRBV27 CASSRPGGYGYTF TGTGCCAGCAGCCGCCCCGGCGGCTATGGCTACACCTTC
NA TRBD1 TRBJ1-2 TRBV5-1 CASSFQGGQYGYTF TGCGCCAGCAGCTTCCAAGGGGGCCAGTATGGCTACACCTTC
NA TRBD1 TRBJ1-6 TRBV30 CAWSAGQGLSPLHF TGTGCCTGGAGCGCGGGACAGGGGCTTTCACCCCTCCACTTT
NA NA TRBJ1-4 TRBV12-5 CASGPDSPTNEKLFF TGTGCTAGTGGGCCCGACAGTCCAACTAATGAAAAACTGTTTTTT
NA NA TRBJ2-7 TRBV10-2 CASREVRGEQYF TGCGCCAGCAGGGAGGTTAGAGGCGAGCAGTACTTC
NA NA TRBJ1-1 TRBV20-1 CSAWDNPEAFF TGCAGTGCTTGGGACAACCCCGAAGCTTTCTTT
NA TRBD1 TRBJ1-5 TRBV7-2 CASSLGQGAVQPQHF TGTGCCAGCAGCTTGGGACAGGGGGCGGTTCAGCCCCAGCATTTT
NA NA TRBJ1-1 TRBV5-1 CASGEGVRTEAFF TGCGCCAGCGGAGAGGGTGTAAGAACTGAAGCTTTCTTT
NA TRBD1 TRBJ1-2 TRBV6-5 CASSPPGQKVYGYTF TGTGCCAGCAGTCCCCCGGGACAGAAAGTCTATGGCTACACCTTC
NA TRBD1 TRBJ1-6 TRBV7-9 CASSLASGGPFRTLHF TGTGCCAGCAGCTTAGCGTCAGGGGGACCCTTCCGAACCCTCCACTTT
NA NA TRBJ1-1 TRBV6-1 CASSDFGASTEAFF TGTGCCAGCAGTGATTTCGGAGCCAGCACTGAAGCTTTCTTT
many NA TRBJ1-1 TRBV2 CASSDERVRDTEAFF TGTGCCAGCAGTGACGAGAGGGTACGGGACACTGAAGCTTTCTTT
NA TRBD1 TRBJ2-1 TRBV2 CASSPGQGINEQFF TGTGCCAGCAGCCCGGGACAGGGGATCAATGAGCAGTTCTTC
NA NA TRBJ2-3 TRBV20-1 CSASPPGPDTQYF TGCAGTGCTAGTCCTCCTGGGCCAGATACGCAGTATTTT
NA NA TRBJ2-5 TRBV6-5 CASSPGQETQYF TGTGCCAGCAGTCCAGGTCAAGAGACCCAGTACTTC
NA TRBD1 TRBJ1-2 TRBV30 CAWSVQGGYGYTF TGTGCCTGGAGTGTACAGGGGGGATATGGCTACACCTTC
NA TRBD1 TRBJ1-4 TRBV28 CASSPGQGGEKLFF TGTGCCAGCAGCCCGGGACAGGGGGGGGAAAAACTGTTTTTT
NA NA TRBJ2-5 TRBV12-3/TRBV12-4 CASSLEAEETQYF TGTGCCAGCAGTTTGGAGGCAGAAGAGACCCAGTACTTC
NA TRBD2 TRBJ2-3 TRBV11-2 CASTRLAGGVTDTQYF TGTGCCAGCACCAGACTAGCGGGGGGGGTCACAGATACGCAGTATTTT
few NA TRBJ2-5 TRBV3-1/TRBV3-2 CASSHRKSQARLWPVIRETQYF TGTGCCAGCAGCCACCGAAAATCACAGGCCCGGTTATGGCCGGTTATCAGGGAGACCCAGTACTTC
NA TRBD1 TRBJ1-3 TRBV15 CATSADRGSGNTIYF TGTGCCACCAGCGCAGACAGGGGGTCTGGAAACACCATATATTTT
NA TRBD1 TRBJ2-4 TRBV28 CASSLYRGLNIQYF TGTGCCAGCAGTTTGTACAGGGGGCTTAACATTCAGTACTTC
NA NA TRBJ1-2 TRBV6-5 CATPGGSANYGYTF TGTGCCACCCCCGGGGGGTCAGCTAACTATGGCTACACCTTC
NA NA TRBJ2-5 TRBV5-5 CASSLGRGSIRYQETQYF TGTGCCAGCAGCTTGGGGCGGGGTAGCATCAGGTACCAAGAGACCCAGTACTTC
NA NA TRBJ1-2 TRBV5-4 CASSRAGAEFYGYTF TGTGCCAGCAGCCGCGCAGGGGCGGAGTTCTATGGCTACACCTTC
NA NA TRBJ2-3 TRBV18 CASSLQYPYDTQYF TGTGCCAGCTCACTACAATACCCGTACGATACGCAGTATTTT
few NA TRBJ2-7 TRBV5-1 CASSSQVLPYEQYF TGCGCCAGCAGCTCACAGGTTCTTCCCTACGAGCAGTACTTC
NA NA TRBJ2-1 TRBV5-4 CASSLQSGGGGEQFF TGTGCCAGCAGCTTACAATCAGGGGGCGGGGGTGAGCAGTTCTTC
NA TRBD1 TRBJ1-5 TRBV2 CASSEPWTGNSNQPQHF TGTGCCAGCAGTGAACCTTGGACAGGGAATAGCAATCAGCCCCAGCATTTT
NA NA TRBJ1-2 TRBV7-8 CASSLDVGRQIPYGYTF TGTGCCAGCAGCTTAGACGTGGGCCGTCAAATACCGTATGGCTACACCTTC
NA NA TRBJ1-1 TRBV27 CASSRGSTEAFF TGTGCCAGCAGCCGGGGGAGTACTGAAGCTTTCTTT